Listed below are T cell receptor beta chains from one sample, sequenced in a study of blood T cell dynamics during melanoma immunotherapy. The data were produced by immunoSEQ multiplex PCR, yet TCRdb's version contains in-frame clones alone and is incomplete. The sample lists about 6,700 clones, roughly 88% seen once, with 36% in the top ten. This sample comprised blood, obtained from a patient treated with checkpoint blockade. All receptors derive from a human donor with melanoma. Some clones in this sample may be carry-over from other donors' samples. Each CDR3 is given with its conserved first and last residue. Each record gives: clone size, D gene, J gene, CDR3 length, V gene, CDR3 protein, CDR3 DNA. A D gene is named only where the DNA matches it firmly. Clone size is not always given. Where it is, it says once, few, many or a class for expanded clones.

. | . | TRBJ2-1 | 15 | TRBV7-9 | CASRGDRRGYNEQFF | TGTGCCAGCAGGGGGGATCGGCGGGGTTACAATGAGCAGTTCTTC
few | . | TRBJ1-1 | 13 | TRBV7-3 | CASSSHPNTEAFF | TGTGCCAGCAGCTCCCACCCGAACACTGAAGCTTTCTTT
. | . | TRBJ2-7 | 11 | TRBV20-1 | CSATQGYEQYF | TGCAGTGCTACACAGGGCTACGAGCAGTACTTC
. | . | TRBJ2-3 | 14 | TRBV19 | CASTRDIFTDTQYF | TGTGCCAGTACCAGGGACATTTTCACAGATACGCAGTATTTT
. | . | TRBJ2-7 | 14 | TRBV10-3 | CAISGGAEPYEQYF | TGTGCCATCAGTGGAGGGGCAGAACCGTACGAGCAGTACTTC
. | . | TRBJ2-5 | 15 | TRBV19 | CASSFSRTEKETQYF | TGTGCCAGTAGTTTCTCCCGGACAGAGAAAGAGACCCAGTACTTC
. | . | TRBJ1-1 | 15 | TRBV9 | CASSRGGLQGGEAFF | TGTGCCAGCAGCCGAGGGGGTCTTCAGGGCGGAGAAGCTTTCTTT
. | . | TRBJ1-6 | 16 | TRBV5-1 | CASSFSGSQNNSPLHF | TGCGCCAGCAGCTTTTCTGGGAGCCAGAATAATTCACCCCTCCACTTT
. | TRBD1 | TRBJ1-6 | 17 | TRBV28 | CASSDWDRGFHNSPLHF | TGTGCCAGTAGTGACTGGGACAGGGGTTTCCATAATTCACCCCTCCACTTT
. | TRBD2 | TRBJ2-7 | 15 | TRBV4-1 | CASSRGTSGSYEQYF | TGCGCCAGCAGCCGGGGGACTAGCGGGAGTTACGAGCAGTACTTC
. | TRBD2 | TRBJ2-1 | 16 | TRBV14 | CASSQDNGRVYNEQFF | TGTGCCAGCAGCCAAGATAACGGGAGGGTCTACAATGAGCAGTTCTTC
. | TRBD1 | TRBJ2-7 | 16 | TRBV12-5 | CASGLALQGTGYEQYF | TGTGCTAGTGGTTTGGCCCTACAGGGGACAGGATACGAGCAGTACTTC
. | TRBD1 | TRBJ2-2 | 14 | TRBV7-9 | CASRRGQASGELFF | TGTGCCAGCAGACGCGGACAGGCATCCGGGGAGCTGTTTTTT
. | . | TRBJ2-1 | 13 | TRBV19 | CASSTDSYSEQFF | TGTGCCAGTAGTACCGACAGTTATAGTGAGCAGTTCTTC
. | . | TRBJ1-5 | 14 | TRBV18 | CASSPGNSNQPQHF | TGTGCCAGCTCACCTGGGAATAGCAATCAGCCCCAGCATTTT
. | . | TRBJ1-4 | 12 | TRBV29-1 | CSVVGLGEKLFF | TGCAGCGTTGTGGGTCTCGGTGAAAAACTGTTTTTT